What follows is one TCR beta chain and its context. The clone's antigen remains unknown. It has no much larger one-base neighbor in the sample; base qualities were not kept. The sample's time point label, decoded: about 28 days (+/-7) after the second vaccine dose. AZD1222 recipients given second doses at about 4 weeks or at about 12 weeks were pooled, since spike-specific TCR depth and breadth were not found to differ between the two schedules. The vaccinee samples were drawn from two UK trials, COV001 and COV002, one of which was a single-blind randomized controlled phase 2/3 trial testing AZD1222 (ChAdOx1 nCoV-19) in healthy adults. Trial participant PBMC samples were collected at day 0 and day 28 after the second dose for TCRbeta chain sequencing. The sample comes from a study of T cell responses to AZD1222 COVID-19 vaccine (dated by TCRdb to about 2021). Looking at the study overall: TCR sequencing was performed for fewer than 250 trial participants, of whom around 210 were given two doses of AZD1222 and around 25 were given two doses of MenACWY control vaccine. Trial participants were enrolled by age into subgroups of 18-55, 56-69 and 70-plus years, and around 140, 26 and 57 TCR-sequenced participants, respectively, were included in these subgroups.

Overall study results and their limits: After two AZD1222 doses, spike-specific TCR breadth and depth were significantly higher than at day 0 and than in MenACWY recipients. The 56-69-year group was small, and its depth increase did not reach significance, likely because of low power. Conclusions about previously exposed vaccinees are limited because only a handful of AZD1222 recipients were SARS-CoV-2 seropositive at baseline. Epitopes outside the regions mutated in the B.1.351 and B.1.1.7 variants were reportedly recognized by nearly half of the unique spike-specific TCRs. Because no day 14 peak-response samples were available, the repertoires could be characterized only after the peak T cell response. CD4 TCRs associated with the vaccine covered the entire spike protein, and the dominant responses were in regions 160-218 and 743-854. Participants were mostly white British, with more females than males. The authors suggested clonal diversity may have been underestimated.

V is pruned by 1 base and J by 2 bases, leaving 2 bases of the junction without a gene match. Taken from the germline V gene (reference sequence), the CDR1 and CDR2 loops are GTSNPN and SVGIG. Reading from cysteine to phenylalanine, the CDR3 counts 14 amino acids. The CDR3 DNA has 42 bases and is translated from base 1. The CDR3 regions of human TCRbeta chains were subjected to immunosequencing. The original pipeline was this. Repertoire TCRs were checked for matches against a reference library of SARS-CoV-2-specific TCRs that had been generated using the MIRA antigen-specificity platform. Breadth was defined as the fraction of unique TCRs that were SARS-CoV-2-associated, and depth was defined as the fraction of total T cells that were SARS-CoV-2-associated. Using the MIRA data, every spike-specific TCR was mapped to the spike region that the TCR reacted to and assigned to either a CD4 or a CD8 class. Log10-transformed breadth and depth values were compared by one-way ANOVA with Sidak's multiple comparisons tests. TCRdb holds this immuneACCESS table with in-frame rearrangements only. Some clones are missing; in checked studies, unresolved V genes explain under half, and the rest has no known cause. Clone size and V and J calls were adopted from that table, with D and trimming inferred from the DNA. Across this sample there are more than 85,000 clones, with 85% to 90% seen only once. Of the sample, about two fifths is held by the ten largest clones.

In this chain, TRBV30 is recombined with TRBJ2-1; a stretch of 7 junction bases matches TRBD2. Sequencing was performed on peripheral blood, taken 28 days after the second AZD1222 dose. This receptor was taken from an adult who received the AZD1222 COVID-19 vaccine. In nucleotides, the sequence is TGTGCCTGGAGTGCAGGACTAGCCTACAATGAGCAGTTCTTC. This sequence encodes CAWSAGLAYNEQFF. Reference TRBV30 and TRBJ2-1 proteins supply the regions before and after the CDR3; the full variable domain is: SQTIHQWPATLVQPVGSPLSLECTVEGTSNPNLYWYRQAAGRGLQLLFYSVGIGQISSEVPQNLSASRPQDRQFILSSKKLLLSDSGFYLCAWSAGLAYNEQFFGPGTRLTVL.